This TCR beta chain was recorded in a study of T cell responses to AZD1222 COVID-19 vaccine. Study-level findings and limits: Unmutated variant regions are reportedly the target of nearly half of TCRs that are spike-specific. Clonal diversity may have been underestimated, and the donors were mostly white British, with more females than males.

About this clone itself: No antigen is known for it.

The protocol was immunoSEQ multiplex PCR, while the TCRdb copy is restricted to in-frame clones and leaves out a portion. The data contain around 180,000 clones, roughly 93% of them singletons. CDR3 length: 16 residues. Trimming cost V 6 bases and J 0 bases; bases outside gene matches: 3. The germline gives CDR1 SNHLY, CDR2 FYNNEI. The chain uses TRBV2 and TRBJ2-3; 13 bases fit TRBD2. This TCR came from an adult in good health. Sequencing used peripheral blood, obtained on day 0 of AZD1222 vaccination. The chain's CDR3 is CASRGTSGASTDTQYF. In DNA form, the CDR3 reads TGTGCCAGCAGGGGGACTAGCGGGGCTAGCACAGATACGCAGTATTTT.